This is a list of T cell receptor beta chains from one sample in a study of blood T cell repertoires in COVID-19. Clones were read by immunoSEQ multiplex PCR, and TCRdb kept only the in-frame ones, dropping some. The repertoire holds approximately 200,000 clones, with approximately 87% as singletons. The sample taken for sequencing was peripheral blood. Receptors originate from a person between 65 and 79 years old with COVID-19, enrolled during active disease. The CDR3 runs from the conserved cysteine through the conserved F or W.

j_call v_call cdr3_aa
TRBJ1-2 TRBV5-5 CASSLAGRGYGYTF
TRBJ1-3 TRBV25-1 CASSDDTVPGNTIYF
TRBJ1-1 TRBV3-1/TRBV3-2 CASSQDRGTEAFF
TRBJ1-3 TRBV5-4 CASSPGQGLGNTIYF
TRBJ2-1 TRBV28 CASGQPGLVYEQFF
TRBJ1-3 TRBV6-1 CASSELVGFSSGNTIYF
TRBJ1-5 TRBV7-2 CASSLAGTGAQHF
TRBJ1-5 TRBV30 CAWSPQGVFGNQPQHF
TRBJ1-2 TRBV6-5 CASRTPRQGNYGYTF
TRBJ1-4 TRBV4-3 CASSQDSFGEKLFF
TRBJ1-5 TRBV5-5 CASSFKGGDNQPQHF
TRBJ2-1 TRBV3-1/TRBV3-2 CASSPRGGSGSYNEQFF
TRBJ1-2 TRBV7-2 CASSLPQGINGYTF
TRBJ1-5 TRBV5-6 CASSLTGSPTPNQPQHF
TRBJ1-5 TRBV28 CASSRTEYSNQPQHF
TRBJ2-7 TRBV11-3 CASSLEGTGYEQYF
TRBJ2-3 TRBV7-9 CASSFRDTQYF
TRBJ2-4 TRBV29-1 CSTRGGLAGPGDIQYF
TRBJ2-1 TRBV6-5 CASSRTENEQFF
TRBJ2-5 TRBV11-3 CASSLGLPGAGGLQETQYF
TRBJ2-1 TRBV3-1/TRBV3-2 CASSPPEGAYNEQFF
TRBJ2-1 TRBV6-2/TRBV6-3 CASSLAGSLIKQFF
TRBJ2-7 TRBV19 CASSWGRVRGRDSYEQYF
TRBJ1-1 TRBV10-3 CAIRRHQVNTEAFF
TRBJ2-7 TRBV7-8 CASSSHRGEYEQYF
TRBJ1-1 TRBV2 CASSQGSTGGNTEAFF
TRBJ1-5 TRBV18 CASSPTNQPQHF
TRBJ1-4 TRBV18 CASSPVPGQVNEKLFF
TRBJ1-6 TRBV27 CASSRTGVGSPLHF
TRBJ2-3 TRBV9 CASSVEGSVTDTQYF
TRBJ2-2 TRBV7-6 CASSPIAGEVTGELFF
TRBJ2-3 TRBV7-3 CASSLRLAASTDTQYF
TRBJ2-1 TRBV7-9 CASSKLAGAYNEQFF
TRBJ1-2 TRBV5-6 CASSPADLYGYTF
TRBJ2-7 TRBV10-2 CASSESTGNYEQYF
TRBJ2-1 TRBV6-6 CASRNPGLGDNEQFF
TRBJ2-2 TRBV7-2 CASSLAPRNTGELFF
TRBJ2-3 TRBV3-1/TRBV3-2 CASSRNAAGITDTQYF
TRBJ2-1 TRBV2 CASRHRDGSSYNEQFF
TRBJ2-3 TRBV11-3 CASSFSDTQYF
TRBJ2-1 TRBV9 CASSVTGTINIEQFF
TRBJ1-3 TRBV4-3 CASSQTGGGGNTIYF
TRBJ2-1 TRBV29-1 CSVEVSGWGNNEQFF
TRBJ1-5 TRBV21-1 CASSKDRDGGSNQPQHF
TRBJ1-4 TRBV15 CATSRDHNEKLFF
TRBJ2-1 TRBV5-1 CASSSGLQGRGNNEQFF
TRBJ2-1 TRBV7-2 CASRVVSFSGEQFF
TRBJ2-2 TRBV3-1/TRBV3-2 CASSLERAGELFF
TRBJ2-2 TRBV3-1/TRBV3-2 CASSPMGQVNTGELFF
TRBJ1-6 TRBV28 CASSLGRGLSPLHF
TRBJ1-2 TRBV30 CAWSVYVEEVYGYTF
TRBJ2-1 TRBV7-2 CASSLIAGGLNEQFF
TRBJ2-3 TRBV5-1 CASSLVLAASTDTQYF
TRBJ1-2 TRBV6-1 CASSEGSGHYYYGYTF
TRBJ1-1 TRBV7-2 CASGRGRGHSGNTEAFF
TRBJ2-2 TRBV6-6 CASSPRLAGTGELFF
TRBJ1-4 TRBV7-2 CASSLARGGNEKLFF
TRBJ1-6 TRBV10-2 CASSPGAGGSPLHF